This record covers a single T cell receptor (beta chain). The data derive from a study of T cell responses to AZD1222 COVID-19 vaccine. The CDR3 runs to 15 residues. The J segment lost 10 bases and the V segment lost 3 bases, leaving 6 bases of the junction unmatched. Germline CDR1 KGHSH, CDR2 LQKENI. Clones were read by immunoSEQ multiplex PCR, and TCRdb kept only the in-frame ones, dropping some. The repertoire includes around 140,000 clones, approximately 93% of them detected once, and under 6.5% sits in the top ten. The chain uses TRBV18 and TRBJ1-6; 10 bases match TRBD1. This TCR was sampled from an adult in good health. Sequencing was performed on peripheral blood, taken on day 0 of AZD1222 vaccination. Here the CDR3 reads CASSPAGTGESPLHF. CDR3 DNA sequence: TGTGCCAGCTCACCGGCCGGGACAGGGGAGTCACCCCTCCACTTT.